Each of the 15 T cell receptor beta chains below was sequenced from the same sample in a study of CD8+CD57+ T cells in acquired aplastic anemia. Genomic DNA, serving as template, underwent TCR beta VDJ and CDR3 profiling. TCRdb passed the reads through MiXCR, listing each CDR3 protein once. The sample records about 160,000 distinct CDR3 sequences, about two thirds being singletons. Patients sequenced had flow cytometry evidence of CD8+CD57+ cell expansion. Material for sequencing was sorted CD4+, CD8+, or CD8+CD57+ T cells (not recorded which) from PBMCs. Receptors originate from a human donor with aplastic anemia.

This chain uses TRBV5-4 with TRBJ2-3, with D possibly matching TRBD2 (7 bases). The CDR3 is 15 residues long. Germline loops: CDR1 SGHNT, CDR2 YYREEE (reference sequence). V was cut by 4 bases and J by 2 bases, with 14 bases left in between. As DNA, the CDR3 is TGTGCCAGCAGCCCCCGGGGGGCCTACACAGATACGCAGTATTTT. Encoded protein: CASSPRGAYTDTQYF.

This clonotype has a single count. The gene calls are TRBV20-1 and TRBJ1-2; D gene ambiguous. Between the trimmed V and J ends, which lost 0 bases and 5 bases, there was a span of 13 bases. The germline V gene encodes CDR1 DFQATT and CDR2 SNEGSKA (reference sequence). The CDR3 consists of 14 residues. This chain's CDR3 is CSAREQRPPYGYTF. The CDR3 DNA reads as TGCAGTGCTAGAGAGCAGCGGCCCCCTTATGGCTACACCTTC.

The J gene is TRBJ2-7, the V gene TRBV5-1, with D perhaps assigned TRBD1 or TRBD2 (5 bases each). The germline CDR1 and CDR2 sequences are SGHRS and YFSETQ. The CDR3 has 16 amino acids. Trimming cost V 0 bases and J 2 bases, with 15 bases left between them. The CDR3 coding sequence is TGCGCCAGCAGCTTGGGACGTGGGACCAGAACCTACGAGCAGTACTTC. Translating it yields CASSLGRGTRTYEQYF. Full variable domain (rest looked up from reference TRBV5-1 and TRBJ2-7): KAGVTQTPRYLIKTRGQQVTLSCSPISGHRSVSWYQQTPGQGLQFLFEYFSETQRNKGNFPGRFSGRQFSNSRSEMNVSTLELGDSALYLCASSLGRGTRTYEQYFGPGTRLTVT.

The V call is TRBV6-4, the J call TRBJ2-1; weak D call: TRBD2 (6 bases). Germline CDR1 reads MRHNA; CDR2 reads SNTAGT. The ends were cut back, 0 bases at V and 3 bases at J, with 9 bases in the middle. This CDR3 region has 15 residues. The CDR3 DNA is TGTGCCAGCAGTGACTCCCCGGGGGTCTACAATGAGCAGTTCTTC. It yields the protein CASSDSPGVYNEQFF.

This sequence joins TRBV5-6 and TRBJ1-1; the D is unclear. The CDR3 loop spans 14 amino acids. CDR1 and CDR2 from the germline V gene are SGHDT and YYEEEE. Trimming cost V 0 bases and J 1 base, with 7 bases left between them. CDR3 nucleotide sequence: TGTGCCAGCAGCTTGGTGAATCCGAACACTGAAGCTTTCTTT. Amino acids: CASSLVNPNTEAFF.

The rearrangement uses TRBV7-9 and TRBJ1-2; D not resolved. The CDR3 has 13 residues. V lost 7 bases to trimming and J lost 4 bases, with 13 bases between them. CDR1 and CDR2 (germline): SEHNR, FQNEAQ (reference sequence). Here the CDR3 reads CASTVDGSYGYTF. The CDR3 coding sequence is TGTGCCAGCACCGTAGATGGGAGCTATGGCTACACCTTC.

The gene calls are TRBV2 and TRBJ2-1; no clear D gene. With 8 bases removed from V and 4 bases from J, the gap between germline ends came to 12 bases. This CDR3 is 13 amino acids long. Germline V gene sequence: CDR1 SNHLY, CDR2 FYNNEI. This CDR3 reads CASLSLGYNEQFF. The CDR3 DNA is TGTGCCAGCCTTAGTTTGGGATACAATGAGCAGTTCTTC.

This clonotype was seen more than once but under ten times. This sequence joins TRBV24-1 and TRBJ2-3, with 8 bases matching TRBD1. Germline trimming cut 0 bases from V and 5 bases from J; bases unmatched to any gene: 6. Germline loops: CDR1 KGHDR, CDR2 SFDVKD. The CDR3 is made up of 16 amino acids. The CDR3 sequence is CATSDLAGGRGDTQYF. CDR3 nucleotide sequence: TGTGCCACCAGTGATTTGGCAGGGGGCCGGGGAGATACGCAGTATTTT.

A remark on this clonotype: A much larger clone lies one base from this, so it may be a read error. The chain combines TRBV20-1 with TRBJ2-7; D is uncertain. Trimming stripped 1 base from V and 3 bases from J, with 10 bases between. Germline CDR1 and CDR2: DFQATT and SNEGSKA (reference sequence). The CDR3 loop spans 13 amino acids. CDR3 DNA sequence: TGCAGTGCTAGAGCGGATTACGACTACGAGCAGTACTTC. Its protein product is CSARADYDYEQYF.

The chain joins TRBV7-9 to TRBJ2-7; either TRBD1 or TRBD2 may fit D (5 bases each). Germline CDR1 is SEHNR and CDR2 is FQNEAQ (reference sequence). The CDR3 totals 15 residues. With 5 bases removed from V and 2 bases from J, the gap between germline ends came to 16 bases. The CDR3 loop reads CASSLSGDRTYEQYF. The CDR3 bases are TGTGCCAGCAGCCTATCCGGGGACCGGACCTACGAGCAGTACTTC.

This chain connects TRBV12-3 or TRBV12-4 to TRBJ2-1, with TRBD2 identical over 8 bases. This CDR3 contains 14 residues. The trim removed 5 bases at V and 6 bases at J, leaving 6 bases unmatched. CDR3 DNA sequence: TGTGCCAGCAGTGATAGCGGGGAGGTCAATGAGCAGTTCTTC. Residues: CASSDSGEVNEQFF.

The rearrangement links TRBV25-1 to TRBJ1-6, with 7 bases that match TRBD1. The V gene's germline CDR1 is MGHDK and CDR2 SYGVNS. Unmatched junction bases numbered 8, after V lost 6 bases and J lost 9 bases. This CDR3 is 14 amino acids long. For the CDR3, the DNA is TGTGCCAGCAGCCTTGGACAGGCCGGTTCACCCCTCCACTTT. Its translation: CASSLGQAGSPLHF. Full variable domain (rest looked up from reference TRBV25-1 and TRBJ1-6): EADIYQTPRYLVIGTGKKITLECSQTMGHDKMYWYQQDPGMELHLIHYSYGVNSTEKGDLSSESTVSRIRTEHFPLTLESARPSHTSQYLCASSLGQAGSPLHFGNGTRLTVT.

J is TRBJ2-5 and V is TRBV7-9; no clear D gene. Near its end, the DNA agrees better with TRBJ2-7, so the J call may be wrong. The germline CDR1 and CDR2 sequences are SEHNR and FQNEAQ (reference sequence). There are 11 residues in the CDR3. Written as DNA, the CDR3 is TGTGCCAGCAGTTTCTCAACCGAGCAGTACTTC. Protein: CASSFSTEQYF.

This clonotype has a handful of counts. This chain connects TRBV20-1 to TRBJ1-5; the D is unclear. CDR1 is DFQATT, CDR2 SNEGSKA, per germline (reference sequence). The CDR3 length is 12 residues. The ends were cut back, 1 base at V and 6 bases at J, with 7 bases in the middle. The CDR3 DNA sequence: TGCAGTGCTAGAGGGGCTAGTCAGCCCCAGCATTTT. Encoded protein: CSARGASQPQHF.

J is TRBJ2-7 and V is TRBV2; the D gene is possibly TRBD2 (6 bases). V lost 7 bases to trimming and J lost 0 bases, with 13 bases between them. Germline CDR1 is SNHLY and CDR2 is FYNNEI. The CDR3 loop spans 14 amino acids. The CDR3 region has the DNA TGTGCCAGCATGGGAGCGGGCGACTCCTACGAGCAGTACTTC. Its translation is CASMGAGDSYEQYF.